This is a list of T cell receptor beta chains from one sample in a study of blood T cell repertoires in COVID-19. Using immunoSEQ multiplex PCR, the repertoire was profiled, and TCRdb retains in-frame clones only, with some absent. The repertoire consists of under 200,000 clones, with 82% occurring once and the leading ten covering about a sixth. Material for sequencing was PBMCs or T cells enriched from blood (not recorded which). These receptors originate from a man between 60 and 70 years old who had recovered from COVID-19. CDR3s leave out the opening cysteine and the closing phenylalanine or tryptophan. The D gene is left open where the match is weak.

ASSLATRGTDTQY	TRBV11-2	TRBJ2-3	-
ASTRSNEQF	TRBV4-2	TRBJ2-1	-
ASSEGSLGGQETQY	TRBV6-1	TRBJ2-5	-
ASSLRDNQPQH	TRBV27	TRBJ1-5	-
SVTGSEAF	TRBV29-1	TRBJ1-1	TRBD1
ASSPSYPGQNYGYT	TRBV9	TRBJ1-2	TRBD1
ASSSSSVNEQF	TRBV18	TRBJ2-1	-
ASSKEGQIYEQY	TRBV6-5	TRBJ2-7	TRBD1
ASSLLGQGRNEKLF	TRBV28	TRBJ1-4	TRBD1
ASSFVAGQAQH	TRBV6-2/TRBV6-3	TRBJ1-5	-
ASSLPGQGLYEQY	TRBV5-5	TRBJ2-7	TRBD1
ASSYRENYEQY	TRBV12-3/TRBV12-4	TRBJ2-7	-
ASSERGGPIYEQY	TRBV6-1	TRBJ2-7	-
ASSRDRNYGYT	TRBV12-3/TRBV12-4	TRBJ1-2	TRBD1
ASSLTAIGLAGWDTQY	TRBV7-3	TRBJ2-3	TRBD2